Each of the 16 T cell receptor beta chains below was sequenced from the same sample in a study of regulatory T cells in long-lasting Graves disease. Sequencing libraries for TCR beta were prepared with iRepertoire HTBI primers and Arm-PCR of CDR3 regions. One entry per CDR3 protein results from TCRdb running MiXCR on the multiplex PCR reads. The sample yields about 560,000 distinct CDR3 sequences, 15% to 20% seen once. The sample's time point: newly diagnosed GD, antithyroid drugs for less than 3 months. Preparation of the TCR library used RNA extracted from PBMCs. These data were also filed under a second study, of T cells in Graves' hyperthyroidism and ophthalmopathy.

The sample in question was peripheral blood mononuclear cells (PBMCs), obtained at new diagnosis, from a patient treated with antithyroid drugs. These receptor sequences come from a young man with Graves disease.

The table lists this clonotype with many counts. The CDR3 region is CASSEAAGRSYEQYF. Here the CDR3 DNA reads TGTGCCAGCAGTGAAGCCGCGGGGCGCTCCTACGAGCAGTACTTC. The V call is TRBV6-1, the J call TRBJ2-7, with D perhaps matching TRBD2 (6 bases). This CDR3 contains 15 residues. V was clipped by 0 bases and J by 0 bases, with 9 bases between them. Germline values: CDR1 MNHNS, CDR2 SASEGT.

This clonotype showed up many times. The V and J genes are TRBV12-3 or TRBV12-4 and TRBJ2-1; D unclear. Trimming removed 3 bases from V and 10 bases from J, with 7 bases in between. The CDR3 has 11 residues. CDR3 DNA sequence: TGTGCCAGCAGTTTCGGGCGGGAGCAGTTCTTC. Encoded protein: CASSFGREQFF.

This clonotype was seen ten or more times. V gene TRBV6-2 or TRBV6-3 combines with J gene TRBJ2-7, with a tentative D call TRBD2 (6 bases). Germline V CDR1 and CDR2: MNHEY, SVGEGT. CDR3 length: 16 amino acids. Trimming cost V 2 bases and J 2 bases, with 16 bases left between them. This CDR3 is CASSYIAAGMAYEQYF. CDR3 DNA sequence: TGTGCCAGCAGTTACATAGCGGCGGGAATGGCCTACGAGCAGTACTTC.

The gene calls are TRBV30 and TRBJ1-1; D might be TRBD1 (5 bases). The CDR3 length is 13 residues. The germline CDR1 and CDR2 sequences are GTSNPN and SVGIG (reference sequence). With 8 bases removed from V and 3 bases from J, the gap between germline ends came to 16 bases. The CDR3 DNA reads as TGTGCCGGGGCAGGGAGGGACTACACTGAAGCTTTCTTT. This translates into CAGAGRDYTEAFF.

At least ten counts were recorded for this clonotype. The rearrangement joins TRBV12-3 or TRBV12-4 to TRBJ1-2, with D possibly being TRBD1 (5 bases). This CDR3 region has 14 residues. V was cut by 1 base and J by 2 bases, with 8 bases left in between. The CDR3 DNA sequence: TGTGCCAGCAGTTTAGGCAGGACAAACTATGGCTACACCTTC. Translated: CASSLGRTNYGYTF.

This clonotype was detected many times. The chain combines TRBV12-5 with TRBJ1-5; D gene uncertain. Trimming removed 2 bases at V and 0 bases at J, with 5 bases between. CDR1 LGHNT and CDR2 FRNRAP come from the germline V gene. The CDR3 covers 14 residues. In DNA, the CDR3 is TGTGCTAGTGGTTTGAAGGATAGCAATCAGCCCCAGCATTTT. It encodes CASGLKDSNQPQHF. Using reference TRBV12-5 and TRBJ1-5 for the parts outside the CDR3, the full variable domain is DARVTQTPRHKVTEMGQEVTMRCQPILGHNTVFWYRQTMMQGLELLAYFRNRAPLDDSGMPKDRFSAEMPDATLATLKIQPSEPRDSAVYFCASGLKDSNQPQHFGDGTRLSIL.

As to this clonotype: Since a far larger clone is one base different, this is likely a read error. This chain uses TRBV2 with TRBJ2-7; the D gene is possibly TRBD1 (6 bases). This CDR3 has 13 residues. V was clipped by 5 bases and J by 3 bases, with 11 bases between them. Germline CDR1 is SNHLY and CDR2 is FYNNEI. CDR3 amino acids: CASSSMDSYEQYF. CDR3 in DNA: TGTGCCAGCAGTTCCATGGACAGCTACGAGCAGTACTTC.

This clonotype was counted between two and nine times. CDR3 in amino acids: CAITTTLSGNTIYF. As DNA, the CDR3 is TGTGCCATCACCACGACCCTCTCTGGAAACACCATATATTTT. The chain employs TRBV10-3 and TRBJ1-3; D gene ambiguous. The germline CDR1 and CDR2 sequences are ENHRY and SYGVKD. The CDR3 totals 14 residues. Trimming cost V 7 bases and J 0 bases, with 10 bases left between them.

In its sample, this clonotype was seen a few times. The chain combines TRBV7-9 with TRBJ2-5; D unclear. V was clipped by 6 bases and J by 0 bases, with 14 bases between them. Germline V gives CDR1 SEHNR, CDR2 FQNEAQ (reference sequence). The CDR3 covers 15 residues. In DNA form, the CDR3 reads TGTGCCAGCAGGGACGGTATAACGTACCAAGAGACCCAGTACTTC. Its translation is CASRDGITYQETQYF.

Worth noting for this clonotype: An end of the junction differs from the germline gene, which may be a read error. The CDR3 reads CASSLGAGTNTEAFF. The DNA for the CDR3 is TGCGCCAGCAGCTTAGGCGCGGGAACGAACACTGAAGCTTTCTTT. The V call is TRBV5-5, the J call TRBJ1-1; D is unclear. This CDR3 has 15 residues. Germline CDR1 reads SGHKS; CDR2 reads YYEKEE (reference sequence). Full variable domain (outside the CDR3, taken from reference TRBV5-5 and TRBJ1-1): DAGVTQSPTHLIKTRGQQVTLRCSPISGHKSVSWYQQVLGQGPQFIFQYYEKEERGRGNFPDRFSARQFPNYSSELNVNALLLGDSALYLCASSLGAGTNTEAFFGQGTRLTVV.

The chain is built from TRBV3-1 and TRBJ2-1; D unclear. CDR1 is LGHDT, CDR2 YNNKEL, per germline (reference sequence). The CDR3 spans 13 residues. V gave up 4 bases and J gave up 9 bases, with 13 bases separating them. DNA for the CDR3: TGTGCCAGCAGCCGCGGCACTTACGGTGAGCAGTTCTTC. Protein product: CASSRGTYGEQFF.

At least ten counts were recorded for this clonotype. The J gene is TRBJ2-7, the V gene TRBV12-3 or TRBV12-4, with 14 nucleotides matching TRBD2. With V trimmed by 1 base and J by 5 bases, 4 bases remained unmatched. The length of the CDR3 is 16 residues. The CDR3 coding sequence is TGTGCCAGCAGTTTAGGGGGACTAGCGGGAGTCGACGAGCAGTACTTC. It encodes CASSLGGLAGVDEQYF.

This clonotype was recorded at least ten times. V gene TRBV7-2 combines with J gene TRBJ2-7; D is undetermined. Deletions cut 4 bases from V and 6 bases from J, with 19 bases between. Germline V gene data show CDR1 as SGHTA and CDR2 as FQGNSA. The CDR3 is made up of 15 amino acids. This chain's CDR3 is CASSSNPDSLGEQYF. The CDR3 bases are TGTGCCAGCAGCTCCAACCCAGACTCTCTGGGCGAGCAGTACTTC.

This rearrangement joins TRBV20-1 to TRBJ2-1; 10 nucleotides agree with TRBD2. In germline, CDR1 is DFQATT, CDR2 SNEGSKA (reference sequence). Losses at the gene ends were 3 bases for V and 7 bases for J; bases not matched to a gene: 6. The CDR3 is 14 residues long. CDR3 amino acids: CSASQAGGRNEQFF. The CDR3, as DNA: TGCAGTGCTAGCCAAGCGGGAGGGCGGAATGAGCAGTTCTTC.

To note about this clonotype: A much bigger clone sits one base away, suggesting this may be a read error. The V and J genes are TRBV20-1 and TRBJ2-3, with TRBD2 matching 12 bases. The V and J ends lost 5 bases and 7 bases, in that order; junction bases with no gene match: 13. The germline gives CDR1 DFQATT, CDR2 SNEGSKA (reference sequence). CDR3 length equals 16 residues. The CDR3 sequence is CSAGVTLAGGGNTQYF. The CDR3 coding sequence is TGCAGTGCTGGAGTCACGCTAGCGGGAGGGGGAAATACGCAGTATTTT.

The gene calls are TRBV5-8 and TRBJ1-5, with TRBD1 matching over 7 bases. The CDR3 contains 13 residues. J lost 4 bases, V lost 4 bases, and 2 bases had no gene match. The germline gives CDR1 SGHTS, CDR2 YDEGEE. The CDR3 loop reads CASSQTGNQPQHF. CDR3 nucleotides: TGTGCCAGCAGCCAGACAGGGAATCAGCCCCAGCATTTT.